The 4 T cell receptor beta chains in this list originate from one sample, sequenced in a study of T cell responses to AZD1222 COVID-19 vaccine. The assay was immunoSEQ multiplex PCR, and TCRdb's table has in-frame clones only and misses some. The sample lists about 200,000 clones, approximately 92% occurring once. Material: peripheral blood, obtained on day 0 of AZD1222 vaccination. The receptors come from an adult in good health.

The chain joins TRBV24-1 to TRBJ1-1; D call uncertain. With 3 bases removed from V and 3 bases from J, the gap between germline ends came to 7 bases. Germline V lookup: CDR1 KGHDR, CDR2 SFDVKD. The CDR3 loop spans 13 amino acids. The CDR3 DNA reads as TGTGCCACCAGTGATGGACGATACACTGAAGCTTTCTTT. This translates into CATSDGRYTEAFF.

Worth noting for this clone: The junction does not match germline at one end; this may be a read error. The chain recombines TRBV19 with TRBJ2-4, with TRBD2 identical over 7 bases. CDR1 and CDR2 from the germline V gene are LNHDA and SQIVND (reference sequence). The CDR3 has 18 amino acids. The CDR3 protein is CATSWKRGDLLAKNIQYF. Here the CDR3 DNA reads TGTGCCACTAGTTGGAAGCGGGGAGACTTACTAGCCAAAAACATTCAGTACTTC.

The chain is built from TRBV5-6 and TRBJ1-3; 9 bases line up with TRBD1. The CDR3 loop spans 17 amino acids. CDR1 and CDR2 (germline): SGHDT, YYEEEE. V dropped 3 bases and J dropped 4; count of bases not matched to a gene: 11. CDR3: CASSSRDRAAGGNTIYF. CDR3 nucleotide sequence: TGTGCCAGCAGCTCCCGGGACAGGGCCGCGGGAGGAAACACCATATATTTT.

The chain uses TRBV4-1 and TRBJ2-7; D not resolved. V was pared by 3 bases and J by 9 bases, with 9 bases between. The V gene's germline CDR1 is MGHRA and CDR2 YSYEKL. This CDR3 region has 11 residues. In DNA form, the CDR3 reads TGCGCCAGCAGCCAGGGATTTGCGCAGTACTTC. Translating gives CASSQGFAQYF.